This T cell receptor beta chain is from a study of T cell changes during pregnancy in multiple sclerosis. This clone turned up a few times. Profiled with immunoSEQ multiplex PCR; TCRdb holds only in-frame clones, not every one. Of about 59,000 clones listed, 85% to 95% are singletons. V shed 6 bases and J shed 6 bases, with 23 bases lying between them. Per germline, CDR1 SEHNR and CDR2 FQNEAQ (reference sequence). The CDR3 consists of 16 residues. The TCR was taken from a female donor with multiple sclerosis, enrolled in a pregnancy study. The sample consisted of CD8+ T cells from peripheral blood mononuclear cells, taken in the third trimester of pregnancy. The chain joins TRBV7-9 to TRBJ1-1; D is possibly TRBD1 (6 bases). The CDR3 nucleotides read TGTGCCAGCAGGGGCCCACAACAGGGTGGGTGGGCTGAAGCTTTCTTT. Translated: CASRGPQQGGWAEAFF.